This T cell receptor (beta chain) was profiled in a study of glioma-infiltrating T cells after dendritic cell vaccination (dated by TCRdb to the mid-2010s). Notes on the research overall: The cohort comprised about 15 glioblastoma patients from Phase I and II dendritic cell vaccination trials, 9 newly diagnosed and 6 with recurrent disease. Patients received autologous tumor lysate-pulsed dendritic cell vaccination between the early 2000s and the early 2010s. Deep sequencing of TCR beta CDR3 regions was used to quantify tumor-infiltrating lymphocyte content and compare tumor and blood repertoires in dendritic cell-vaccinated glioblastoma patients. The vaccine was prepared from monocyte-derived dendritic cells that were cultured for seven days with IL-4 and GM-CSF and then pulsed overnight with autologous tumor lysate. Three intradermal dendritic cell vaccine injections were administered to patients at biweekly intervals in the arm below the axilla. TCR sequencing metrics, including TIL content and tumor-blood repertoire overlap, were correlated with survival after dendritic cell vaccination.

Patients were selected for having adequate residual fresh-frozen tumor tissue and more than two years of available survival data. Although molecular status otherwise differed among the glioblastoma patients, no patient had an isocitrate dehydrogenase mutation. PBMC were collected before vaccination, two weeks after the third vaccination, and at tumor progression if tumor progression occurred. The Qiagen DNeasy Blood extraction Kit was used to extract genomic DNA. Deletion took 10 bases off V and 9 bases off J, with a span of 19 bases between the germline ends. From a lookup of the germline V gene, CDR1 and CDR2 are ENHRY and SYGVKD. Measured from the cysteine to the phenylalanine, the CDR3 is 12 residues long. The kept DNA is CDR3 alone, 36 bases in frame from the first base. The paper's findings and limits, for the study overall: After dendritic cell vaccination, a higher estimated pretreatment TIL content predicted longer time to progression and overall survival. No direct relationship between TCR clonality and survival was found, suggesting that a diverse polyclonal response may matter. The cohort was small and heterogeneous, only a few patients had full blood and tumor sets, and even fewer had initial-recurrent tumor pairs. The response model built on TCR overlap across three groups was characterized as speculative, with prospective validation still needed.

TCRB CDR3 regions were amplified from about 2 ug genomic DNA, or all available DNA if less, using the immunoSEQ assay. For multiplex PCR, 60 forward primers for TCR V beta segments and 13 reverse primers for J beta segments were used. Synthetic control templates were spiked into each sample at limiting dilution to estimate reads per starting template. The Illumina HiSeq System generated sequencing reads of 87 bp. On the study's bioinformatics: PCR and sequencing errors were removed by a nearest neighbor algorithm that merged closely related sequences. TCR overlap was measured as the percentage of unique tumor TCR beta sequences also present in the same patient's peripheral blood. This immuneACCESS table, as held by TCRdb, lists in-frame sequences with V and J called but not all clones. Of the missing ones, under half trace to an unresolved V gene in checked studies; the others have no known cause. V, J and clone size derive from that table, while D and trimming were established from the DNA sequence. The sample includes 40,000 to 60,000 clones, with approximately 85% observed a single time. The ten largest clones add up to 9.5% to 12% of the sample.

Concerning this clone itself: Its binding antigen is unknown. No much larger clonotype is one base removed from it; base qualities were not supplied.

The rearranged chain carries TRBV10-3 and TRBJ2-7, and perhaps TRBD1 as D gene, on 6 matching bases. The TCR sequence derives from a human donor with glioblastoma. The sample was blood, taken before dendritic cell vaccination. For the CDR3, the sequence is CATWTARFGQYF. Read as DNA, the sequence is TGTGCCACCTGGACAGCCCGCTTTGGGCAGTACTTC.